The rows below give T cell receptor beta chains drawn from one sample of a study of blood T cell repertoires in COVID-19. TCRdb keeps only in-frame clones here, not all; method: immunoSEQ multiplex PCR. In the table there are approximately 170,000 clones, around 81% of which are singletons. Sequenced input: PBMCs or T cells enriched from blood (not recorded which). The receptors were gathered from a man aged 40-49 years who had recovered from COVID-19. Both conserved end residues are part of each CDR3. D genes are given only for firm matches. A clone size is listed for some rows: how often the clone was seen (once, few, many), or a class if it is expanded.

d_gene	abundance	v_gene	j_gene	len	CDR3nt	CDR3aa
TRBD1	NA	TRBV5-8	TRBJ1-5	18	TGTGCCAGCAGCTTGGGGGGGGACAGGGGGCCCGGCAATCAGCCCCAGCATTTT	CASSLGGDRGPGNQPQHF
NA	NA	TRBV29-1	TRBJ2-7	11	TGCAGCGTTGAGGAGGAATACGAGCAGTACTTC	CSVEEEYEQYF
NA	NA	TRBV5-4	TRBJ2-7	12	TGTGCCAGCAGCCCCAGCTCCTACGAGCAGTACTTC	CASSPSSYEQYF
NA	few	TRBV19	TRBJ1-6	14	TGTGCCAGTACCGTGAGGGTGGGAAATTCACCCCTCCACTTT	CASTVRVGNSPLHF
NA	once	TRBV6-1	TRBJ1-2	14	TGTGCCAGCAGTGAAGGGACAGATAACTATGGCTACACCTTC	CASSEGTDNYGYTF
NA	NA	TRBV30	TRBJ1-4	15	TGTGCCTGGACCCCCGCGAGGGGAGGGGATGAAAAACTGTTTTTT	CAWTPARGGDEKLFF
TRBD2	NA	TRBV5-5	TRBJ2-3	14	TGTGCCAGCAGCTCTCGGGGGGAGCAAGATACGCAGTATTTT	CASSSRGEQDTQYF
NA	NA	TRBV19	TRBJ1-5	13	TGTGCCAGTAGTACTCAGAGGAGGCAGCCCCAGCATTTT	CASSTQRRQPQHF
NA	few	TRBV18	TRBJ1-4	15	TGTGCCAGCTCCCCCAGAGAGGCAACTAATGAAAAACTGTTTTTT	CASSPREATNEKLFF
NA	NA	TRBV7-8	TRBJ2-2	15	TGTGCCAGCAGCTTCGCAGGGGTGAAGGACGGGGAGCTGTTTTTT	CASSFAGVKDGELFF
TRBD2	NA	TRBV24-1	TRBJ2-3	18	TGTGCCACCAGTGATGCGGTAGCGGGGGCTCCCGGGGCAGATACGCAGTATTTT	CATSDAVAGAPGADTQYF
NA	NA	TRBV19	TRBJ2-1	12	TGTGCCAGCCATACAGGGAGCAATGAGCAGTTCTTC	CASHTGSNEQFF
NA	NA	TRBV5-1	TRBJ2-7	12	TGCGCCAGCAGCTCTGGACAGCTCGAGCAGTACTTC	CASSSGQLEQYF
TRBD1	few	TRBV10-1	TRBJ2-5	15	TGCGCCAGCTCTAAGACAGGGACCACGCGAGAGACCCAGTACTTC	CASSKTGTTRETQYF
TRBD1	NA	TRBV4-1	TRBJ1-2	14	TGCGCCAGCACCCCAGAGGGGGCAGATTATGGCTACACCTTC	CASTPEGADYGYTF
TRBD2	NA	TRBV24-1	TRBJ2-2	17	TGTGCCACCAGTGACCCGCCGGGAGGGCGGGGCACCGGGGAGCTGTTTTTT	CATSDPPGGRGTGELFF
TRBD1	NA	TRBV19	TRBJ1-6	15	TGTGCCAGTAGTTTGGACAGGGGCTATAATTCACCCCTCCACTTT	CASSLDRGYNSPLHF
NA	NA	TRBV6-5	TRBJ1-1	14	TGTGCCAGCAGTTACTCGATCCAGGGGACTGAAGCTTTCTTT	CASSYSIQGTEAFF
TRBD2	once	TRBV9	TRBJ2-1	19	TGTGCCAGCAGCGTAGCGTCCACGCCGGGACTAGCGGCCGGAAATGAGCAGTTCTTC	CASSVASTPGLAAGNEQFF
TRBD2	NA	TRBV3-1/TRBV3-2	TRBJ2-5	14	TGTGCCAGCAACCTAGGGACGGGAGGGGAGACCCAGTACTTC	CASNLGTGGETQYF
NA	NA	TRBV30	TRBJ1-4	14	TGTGCCTGGAGTGCCGGGACTCACAATGAAAAACTGTTTTTT	CAWSAGTHNEKLFF